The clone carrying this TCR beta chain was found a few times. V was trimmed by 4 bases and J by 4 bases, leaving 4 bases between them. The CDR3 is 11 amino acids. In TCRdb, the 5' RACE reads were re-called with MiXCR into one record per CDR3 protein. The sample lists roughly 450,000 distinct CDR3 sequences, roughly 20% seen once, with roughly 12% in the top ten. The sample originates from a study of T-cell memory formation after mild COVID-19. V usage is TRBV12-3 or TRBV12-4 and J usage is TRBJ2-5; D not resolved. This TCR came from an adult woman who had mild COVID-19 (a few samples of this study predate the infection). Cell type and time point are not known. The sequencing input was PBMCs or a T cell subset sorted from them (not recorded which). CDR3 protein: CASSSIETQYF. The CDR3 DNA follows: TGTGCCAGCAGTTCGATAGAGACCCAGTACTTC.